The T cell receptor (beta chain) under discussion was sequenced for a study of blood T cell repertoires in COVID-19. Whole-study context: The United States, Italy and Spain provided the acute and convalescent COVID-19 samples. From T cells, B-cell-depleted T cells, or PBMCs came the material, which was cDNA or gDNA.

Per the study methods: Researchers report that nucleated cell counts were estimated from reference gene primer amplification. The assay was immunoSEQ multiplex PCR, and TCRdb's table has in-frame clones only and misses some. The DNA gave D and trimming, while V, J and clone size come from that table. The sample consists of roughly 380,000 clones, roughly 80% of them appearing once. The clonotype was recovered from a human donor with acute or convalescent COVID-19. The donor label of this sample is uncertain. Sequencing was performed on peripheral blood.

CDR3 loop: CASRGGFEGPDTQYF. The CDR3 bases are TGTGCCAGCAGAGGGGGATTTGAGGGCCCAGATACGCAGTATTTT. The V and J genes are TRBV7-6 and TRBJ2-3, with D maybe TRBD1 (6 bases). V shed 6 bases and J shed 4 bases, with 17 bases lying between them. The length of the CDR3 is 15 residues. Germline V gene sequence: CDR1 SGHVS, CDR2 FNYEAQ.